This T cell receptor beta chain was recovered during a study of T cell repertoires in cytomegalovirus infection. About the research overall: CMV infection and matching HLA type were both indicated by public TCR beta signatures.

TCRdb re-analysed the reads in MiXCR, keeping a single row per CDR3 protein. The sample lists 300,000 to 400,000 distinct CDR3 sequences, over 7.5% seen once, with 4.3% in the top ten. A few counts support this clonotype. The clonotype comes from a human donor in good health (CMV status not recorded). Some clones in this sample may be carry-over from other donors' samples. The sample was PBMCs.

Here the CDR3 DNA reads TGCGCCAGCAGCAGAAGGGGACTAGCGGGAGTGAGTGAGCAGTTCTTC. Residues: CASSRRGLAGVSEQFF. The chain is built from TRBV4-3 and TRBJ2-1; 14 bases line up with TRBD2. V lost 5 bases, J lost 9 bases, and 9 bases stayed unmatched. Per the germline V gene, CDR1 is LGHNA and CDR2 is YSLEER. This CDR3 contains 16 residues.